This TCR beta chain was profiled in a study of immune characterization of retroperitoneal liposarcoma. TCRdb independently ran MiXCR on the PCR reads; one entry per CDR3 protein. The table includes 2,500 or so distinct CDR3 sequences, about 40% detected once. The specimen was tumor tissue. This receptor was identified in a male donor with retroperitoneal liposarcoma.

The CDR3: CASRQNSFGTEAFF. CDR3 DNA: TGTGCCAGCAGACAGAACAGCTTTGGCACTGAAGCTTTCTTT. This chain joins TRBV6-1 and TRBJ1-1; D is undetermined. The CDR3 sequence is 14 residues long. The V gene lost 6 bases and the J gene lost 4 bases, with 15 bases spanning the gap. The V gene's germline CDR1 is MNHNS and CDR2 SASEGT.